This TCR beta chain was observed in a study of shared clonotypes between healthy human individuals. Method: immunoSEQ multiplex PCR; TCRdb's copy keeps in-frame clones and lacks some. The profile shows over 300,000 clones, around nine tenths of them singletons. Germline CDR1 reads MNHEY; CDR2 reads SVGAGI. V gave up 4 bases and J gave up 0 bases, with 13 bases separating them. This CDR3 has 15 residues. Sequencing was performed on memory CD8+ T cells sorted from blood. Stated subset: CD45RO+ cells pooled with CCR7-negative TemRA cells. This receptor was obtained from a young man in good health. This chain joins TRBV6-5 and TRBJ2-7; D possibly corresponds to TRBD1 (6 bases). The CDR3, as DNA: TGTGCCAGCAGTTGGTCAGGGGAGAGCTCCTACGAGCAGTACTTC. The encoded protein is CASSWSGESSYEQYF.